This TCR beta chain stems from a study of T-cell reconstitution after alpha-beta-depleted transplantation in children. It was with unique molecular identifiers that the TCRbeta library was prepared. MiXCR, run by TCRdb on the PCR reads, gives a single entry per CDR3 protein. This sample has roughly 610,000 distinct CDR3 sequences, with under 12% found just once. The length of the CDR3 is 15 residues. CDR1 is MNHEY and CDR2 is SVGEGT in the germline V gene. Between the trimmed V and J ends, which lost 3 bases and 9 bases, there was a span of 18 bases. This specimen was PBMCs from the stem cell graft donor, taken from the stem cell graft. This chain connects TRBV6-2 or TRBV6-3 to TRBJ2-1; D is unclear. The receptor was isolated from a human donor who donated a stem cell graft to a child with acute myeloid leukemia. CDR3 nucleotides: TGTGCCAGCAGTTATATAAGGCAAGGCCCCAGTGAGCAGTTCTTC. Translation gives CASSYIRQGPSEQFF.